This T cell receptor (beta chain) emerged from a study of OX40 agonist ivuxolimab in advanced cancers. Profiling relied on immunoSEQ multiplex PCR, and the TCRdb table lists in-frame clones only, not all of them. The sample has roughly 56,000 clones, 70% to 90% seen once. CDR3 size: 12 residues. Trimming shortened V by 1 base and J by 12 bases, and 7 bases separated the two germline ends. Germline CDR1 and CDR2: SGHAT and FQNNGV. The input for sequencing was CD4+ or CD8+ T cells sorted from blood, taken in a trial of the OX40 agonist ivuxolimab. This sequence was found in an adult with an advanced solid tumor such as melanoma, head and neck, liver or kidney cancer. The V call is TRBV11-2, the J call TRBJ1-6, with D unclear. The CDR3 DNA reads TGTGCCAGCAGCTTAGTCAGCCTACCCCTCCACTTT. Its translation: CASSLVSLPLHF.